A single sample is the source of the 24 T cell receptor beta chains below, sequenced in a study of blood T cell repertoires in COVID-19. The data were produced by immunoSEQ multiplex PCR, yet TCRdb's version contains in-frame clones alone and is incomplete. Here the sample spans approximately 220,000 clones, about 85% being singletons. The sequencing sample was made of peripheral blood. Source of these receptors: an elderly woman with acute or convalescent COVID-19.

The table lists this clone with a count of one. V is TRBV30 and J is TRBJ1-4, with D possibly TRBD1 on 5 matching bases. Germline CDR1 is GTSNPN and CDR2 is SVGIG (reference sequence). The CDR3 contains 14 residues. The V gene lost 2 bases and the J gene lost 3 bases, with 10 bases spanning the gap. The CDR3 coding sequence is TGTGCCTGGAGTCAGGGCTACTCTAATGAAAAACTGTTTTTT. Its protein product is CAWSQGYSNEKLFF.

V and J are TRBV7-2 and TRBJ2-1; 7 positions match TRBD2. This CDR3 has 14 residues. Germline trimming cut 2 bases from V and 9 bases from J; bases unmatched to any gene: 7. The germline V gene encodes CDR1 SGHTA and CDR2 FQGNSA. In nucleotides, the CDR3 is TGTGCCAGCAGCTTAATGGCCCCTAGCGGTGAGCAGTTCTTC. It yields the protein CASSLMAPSGEQFF.

The chain's CDR3 is CAGGDAADTQYF. As DNA, the CDR3 is TGTGCCGGGGGGGACGCCGCAGATACGCAGTATTTT. The chain employs TRBV5-4 and TRBJ2-3; 7 bases fit TRBD2. CDR1 is SGHNT and CDR2 is YYREEE in the germline V gene (reference sequence). J gave up 4 bases and V 10 bases, and 6 bases lay outside the gene matches. CDR3 length: 12 residues.

The rearrangement uses TRBV7-9 and TRBJ2-2; TRBD2 agrees at 12 bases. Germline CDR1 reads SEHNR; CDR2 reads FQNEAQ (reference sequence). V shed 4 bases, J shed 6 bases, and the junction held 15 bases outside the gene matches. The CDR3 is made up of 19 amino acids. The chain's CDR3 is CASSSRTSGTLRSPGELFF. The CDR3 DNA reads as TGTGCCAGCAGCTCCAGGACTAGCGGGACTCTTCGGAGTCCCGGGGAGCTGTTTTTT.

The chain joins TRBV7-8 to TRBJ2-7, with 8 bases matching TRBD1. J was trimmed by 5 bases and V by 5 bases; bases with no gene match: 14. Germline CDR1 and CDR2: SGHVS and FQNEAQ. The CDR3 covers 16 residues. CDR3 nucleotides: TGTGCCAGCAGCCCTTGGGACAGGATCCTTCCCCACGAGCAGTACTTC. Translated, it gives CASSPWDRILPHEQYF.

Ten or more counts support this clone. The chain has TRBV3-1 (or the pseudogene TRBV3-2) and TRBJ1-6; maybe TRBD1 (5 bases). The CDR3 totals 17 residues. The V gene lost 0 bases and the J gene lost 7 bases, with 16 bases spanning the gap. From germline, CDR1 is LGHDT and CDR2 YNNKEL (reference sequence). CDR3 sequence reads: CASSQEPAGRLNSPLHF. The CDR3 nucleotides read TGTGCCAGCAGCCAAGAGCCAGCAGGGAGGTTAAATTCACCCCTCCACTTT.

This clone was observed a handful of times. The V gene is TRBV5-5, the J gene TRBJ1-6; D is unresolved. Germline V CDR1 and CDR2: SGHKS, YYEKEE (reference sequence). Deletions cut 4 bases from V and 7 bases from J, with 12 bases between. There are 14 residues in the CDR3. CDR3 coding DNA: TGTGCCAGCAGCCCACCACGAGCGAATTCACCCCTCCACTTT. It encodes CASSPPRANSPLHF.

The V call is TRBV19, the J call TRBJ1-1, with a tentative D call TRBD1 (6 bases). Germline CDR1 is LNHDA and CDR2 is SQIVND (reference sequence). Trimming shortened V by 6 bases and J by 10 bases, and 27 bases separated the two germline ends. The length of the CDR3 is 16 residues. CDR3 loop: CASSLDGTTSGVRAFF. CDR3 DNA sequence: TGTGCCAGTAGCCTAGACGGGACGACGTCAGGGGTACGAGCTTTCTTT.

The rearrangement uses TRBV18 and TRBJ1-1, with unresolved D. Trimming removed 2 bases from V and 1 base from J, with 8 bases in between. Per the germline V gene, CDR1 is KGHSH and CDR2 is LQKENI. This CDR3 is built from 14 residues. CDR3 protein: CASSPIGQNTEAFF. CDR3 in DNA: TGTGCCAGCTCACCAATTGGGCAGAACACTGAAGCTTTCTTT. Drawing the rest from reference TRBV18 and TRBJ1-1, the complete variable domain is NAGVMQNPRHLVRRRGQEARLRCSPMKGHSHVYWYRQLPEEGLKFMVYLQKENIIDESGMPKERFSAEFPKEGPSILRIQQVVRGDSAAYFCASSPIGQNTEAFFGQGTRLTVV.

The V gene is TRBV13, the J gene TRBJ2-3; 9 bases align to TRBD2. CDR1 is PRHDT, CDR2 FYEKMQ, per germline (reference sequence). The CDR3 consists of 15 residues. V lost 3 bases to trimming and J lost 0 bases; unmatched junction nucleotides: 1. The CDR3 sequence is CASSFAGGSTDTQYF. CDR3 DNA: TGTGCCAGCAGCTTCGCGGGGGGGAGCACAGATACGCAGTATTTT.

This clone came up once. V usage is TRBV19 and J usage is TRBJ2-5; possibly TRBD1 for D (6 bases). V was cut by 1 base and J by 4 bases, with 13 bases left in between. Germline V CDR1 and CDR2: LNHDA, SQIVND (reference sequence). The CDR3 is made up of 15 amino acids. The CDR3 DNA reads as TGTGCCAGTAGTATAGGTGGGGGCACTCGAGAGACCCAGTACTTC. It codes for CASSIGGGTRETQYF.

The chain uses TRBV28 and TRBJ2-1; 8 bases match TRBD1. Germline V gene sequence: CDR1 MDHEN, CDR2 SYDVKM. The CDR3 has 16 residues. After removal of 4 bases from V and 7 bases from J, the junction contained 12 bases not matched to a gene. For the CDR3, the DNA is TGTGCCAGCAGTTCTCCCCCGGGACAGGAGCCTAATGAGCAGTTCTTC. Translation: CASSSPPGQEPNEQFF.

The genes are TRBV19 and TRBJ1-6; 7 nucleotides agree with TRBD1. Germline loops: CDR1 LNHDA, CDR2 SQIVND (reference sequence). The CDR3 is made up of 15 amino acids. J gave up 8 bases and V 1 base, and 5 bases lay outside the gene matches. The CDR3 DNA reads as TGTGCCAGTAGTATAGCGGTCAGGGGGGATTCACCCCTCCACTTT. Protein product: CASSIAVRGDSPLHF.

V is TRBV27 and J is TRBJ2-1, with D possibly TRBD1 on 5 matching bases. Trimming left V 5 bases short and J 9 bases short, with 17 bases between. The CDR3 spans 14 residues. Germline V lookup: CDR1 MNHEY, CDR2 SMNVEV (reference sequence). CDR3 in amino acids: CASSRAGMSFEQFF. CDR3 DNA sequence: TGTGCCAGCAGTCGGGCAGGGATGAGTTTTGAGCAGTTCTTC.

The chain uses TRBV5-6 and TRBJ1-1; a possible D gene is TRBD1 (5 bases). The V end was cut by 3 bases, the J end by 5 bases, with 11 bases between. This CDR3 contains 13 residues. The germline V gene has CDR1 SGHDT and CDR2 YYEEEE. The CDR3, as DNA: TGTGCCAGCAGCTACCGTTCAGGGACTGAAGCTTTCTTT. It codes for CASSYRSGTEAFF. Full variable domain (missing parts from reference TRBV5-6 and TRBJ1-1): DAGVTQSPTHLIKTRGQQVTLRCSPKSGHDTVSWYQQALGQGPQFIFQYYEEEERQRGNFPDRFSGHQFPNYSSELNVNALLLGDSALYLCASSYRSGTEAFFGQGTRLTVV.

The rearrangement uses TRBV19 and TRBJ1-1, with D uncertain. V lost 5 bases to trimming and J lost 2 bases, with 15 bases between them. The length of the CDR3 is 15 residues. From germline, CDR1 is LNHDA and CDR2 SQIVND (reference sequence). This CDR3 reads CASSGSRGANTEAFF. CDR3 DNA sequence: TGTGCCAGTAGTGGCTCCCGGGGAGCCAACACTGAAGCTTTCTTT.

The chain is built from TRBV27 and TRBJ2-3; 8 nucleotides align to TRBD2. The CDR3 spans 16 residues. With V trimmed by 2 bases and J by 0 bases, 4 bases remained unmatched. The germline V gene has CDR1 MNHEY and CDR2 SMNVEV (reference sequence). The CDR3 region is CASSLREGSSTDTQYF. The CDR3 region has the DNA TGTGCCAGCAGTTTACGGGAGGGTTCTAGCACAGATACGCAGTATTTT.

This chain uses TRBV6-5 with TRBJ1-1; D may be TRBD1 (6 bases). V dropped 5 bases and J dropped 4 bases, with 11 bases sitting between them. Germline assignment: CDR1 MNHEY and CDR2 SVGAGI. The CDR3 consists of 13 residues. The CDR3 loop is CASSRPGATEAFF. The CDR3 DNA reads as TGTGCCAGCAGTCGACCAGGGGCCACTGAAGCTTTCTTT.

The chain recombines TRBV7-7 with TRBJ2-3; D gene uncertain. This CDR3 has 14 amino acids. Germline CDR1 SSHAT, CDR2 FNYEAQ (reference sequence). The germline V and J ends were trimmed by 5 bases and 6 bases, with 15 bases remaining between them. The CDR3 loop reads CASSASFPRDTQYF. CDR3 DNA sequence: TGTGCCAGCAGCGCGTCGTTTCCGCGGGATACGCAGTATTTT.

The chain couples TRBV4-2 to TRBJ2-2; D gene unclear. CDR3 size: 15 residues. Germline lookup yields CDR1 LGHNA and CDR2 YNFKEQ. V dropped 2 bases and J dropped 6 bases, with 13 bases sitting between them. The CDR3 loop reads CASSQTPSAAGELFF. The DNA for the CDR3 is TGTGCCAGCAGCCAAACTCCCTCCGCGGCCGGGGAGCTGTTTTTT.

The chain couples TRBV7-8 to TRBJ2-7, with D perhaps matching TRBD2 (5 bases). Per germline, CDR1 SGHVS and CDR2 FQNEAQ. The ends were cut back, 1 base at V and 2 bases at J, with 9 bases in the middle. CDR3 length: 14 amino acids. The CDR3 bases are TGTGCCAGCAGCTTAGAGGACGGGGCCTACGAGCAGTACTTC. Its protein is CASSLEDGAYEQYF.

V usage is TRBV18 and J usage is TRBJ1-4; a weak D match, TRBD1 (5 bases). Per germline, CDR1 KGHSH and CDR2 LQKENI. The germline V and J ends were trimmed by 4 bases and 6 bases, with 9 bases remaining between them. This CDR3 region has 13 residues. The CDR3 nucleotides are TGTGCCAGCTCACAGGGGCTGGATGAAAAACTGTTTTTT. Its translation: CASSQGLDEKLFF.

This chain connects TRBV24-1 to TRBJ2-1; possibly TRBD2 for D (6 bases). Trimming took off 3 bases at V and 7 bases at J, with 18 bases between the two ends. This CDR3 is 16 amino acids long. Germline assignment: CDR1 KGHDR and CDR2 SFDVKD. The CDR3: CATSDKSGFRGNEQFF. CDR3 DNA sequence: TGTGCCACCAGTGATAAGTCTGGTTTCCGGGGGAATGAGCAGTTCTTC.

The rearrangement links TRBV14 to TRBJ2-2, with TRBD2 matching 13 bases. Germline V gene data show CDR1 as SGHDN and CDR2 as FVKESK. The length of the CDR3 is 16 residues. The V gene end was trimmed by 1 base and the J gene end by 7 bases; junction bases not matched to a gene: 3. The CDR3 spells CASSQVTSGRFGELFF. The CDR3 coding sequence is TGTGCCAGCAGCCAAGTGACTAGCGGGAGGTTCGGGGAGCTGTTTTTT.